Presented here are 18 T cell receptor beta chains from one specimen sequenced in a study of blood T cell repertoires in COVID-19. Measured with immunoSEQ multiplex PCR; TCRdb has only the in-frame clones, and not every one. The table includes 150,000 or so clones, around 87% detected once. The source material was peripheral blood. The receptors derive from a man in his fifties or sixties with COVID-19, enrolled during active disease.

The V and J genes are TRBV27 and TRBJ2-2; 7 bases are shared with TRBD2. CDR1 is MNHEY and CDR2 is SMNVEV in the germline V gene (reference sequence). J gave up 4 bases and V 7 bases, and 6 bases lay outside the gene matches. There are 14 residues in the CDR3. This chain's CDR3 is CASNSPGGTGELFF. DNA for the CDR3: TGTGCCAGCAATTCACCGGGGGGCACCGGGGAGCTGTTTTTT.

The V gene is TRBV5-8, the J gene TRBJ2-1, with 9 bases that match TRBD1. Germline-derived CDR1 and CDR2 are SGHTS and YDEGEE. J gave up 9 bases and V 4 bases, and 8 bases lay outside the gene matches. The CDR3 has 14 amino acids. The CDR3 spells CASSLGQGLGEQFF. CDR3 in DNA: TGTGCCAGCAGCCTGGGACAGGGCTTAGGTGAGCAGTTCTTC.

This clone has only one observation. The chain joins TRBV29-1 to TRBJ1-4, with D perhaps matching TRBD1 (5 bases). Trimming took off 4 bases at V and 0 bases at J, with 12 bases between the two ends. CDR1 SQVTM and CDR2 ANQGSEA come from the germline V gene. The CDR3 runs to 15 residues. The CDR3 sequence: CSVAEGTATNEKLFF. For the CDR3, the DNA is TGCAGCGTTGCGGAGGGGACTGCAACTAATGAAAAACTGTTTTTT.

This chain links TRBV4-1 with TRBJ2-1, with D perhaps TRBD2 (5 bases). Germline CDR1 reads MGHRA; CDR2 reads YSYEKL. The CDR3 consists of 17 residues. Between the trimmed V and J ends, which lost 0 bases and 8 bases, there was a span of 20 bases. The CDR3 DNA sequence: TGCGCCAGCAGCCAAGATTTAGTATCGGCTTTCGGGGATGAGCAGTTCTTC. Translation gives CASSQDLVSAFGDEQFF.

V gene TRBV5-6 combines with J gene TRBJ2-1, with 11 bases matching TRBD2. From germline, CDR1 is SGHDT and CDR2 YYEEEE. After removal of 3 bases from V and 6 bases from J, the junction contained 11 bases not matched to a gene. CDR3 length: 17 amino acids. CDR3 loop: CASSYYLTSGKVNEQFF. The DNA of the CDR3 is TGTGCCAGCAGCTACTACCTGACTAGCGGGAAAGTCAATGAGCAGTTCTTC.

V gene TRBV9 combines with J gene TRBJ2-7; D is perhaps TRBD1 (5 bases). The CDR3 totals 16 residues. Trimming took 4 bases from V and 0 from J, leaving 17 bases between them. Germline CDR1 reads SGDLS; CDR2 reads YYNGEE. CDR3 coding DNA: TGTGCCAGCAGCCTAGGGGCTCAGGGATTCTCCTACGAGCAGTACTTC. It encodes CASSLGAQGFSYEQYF.

V usage is TRBV19 and J usage is TRBJ1-1; perhaps TRBD1 as D (5 bases). Germline CDR1 and CDR2: LNHDA and SQIVND (reference sequence). CDR3 length: 16 residues. Trimming stripped 8 bases from V and 0 bases from J, with 19 bases between. CDR3 in amino acids: CASRTTGEGMNTEAFF. The CDR3 nucleotides read TGTGCCAGTCGAACAACGGGGGAAGGGATGAACACTGAAGCTTTCTTT.

V usage is TRBV28 and J usage is TRBJ1-5; D is possibly TRBD1 (5 bases). Trimming stripped 6 bases from V and 7 bases from J, with 10 bases between. CDR1 and CDR2 from the germline V gene are MDHEN and SYDVKM. The CDR3 length is 12 residues. The CDR3 region has the DNA TGTGCCAGCAGGGCGGGGACCCAGCCCCAGCATTTT. Protein product: CASRAGTQPQHF. Together with reference TRBV28 and TRBJ1-5, the CDR3 gives the full variable domain: DVKVTQSSRYLVKRTGEKVFLECVQDMDHENMFWYRQDPGLGLRLIYFSYDVKMKEKGDIPEGYSVSREKKERFSLILESASTNQTSMYLCASRAGTQPQHFGDGTRLSIL.

The chain links TRBV9 to TRBJ1-4; 11 positions agree with TRBD1. CDR1 SGDLS and CDR2 YYNGEE come from the germline V gene. J was trimmed by 8 bases and V by 0 bases; bases with no gene match: 9. The CDR3 contains 17 residues. The CDR3: CASSVGVVGTGGEKLFF. CDR3 nucleotide sequence: TGTGCCAGCAGCGTAGGAGTAGTTGGGACAGGGGGAGAAAAACTGTTTTTT. Full variable domain (outside the CDR3, taken from reference TRBV9 and TRBJ1-4): DSGVTQTPKHLITATGQRVTLRCSPRSGDLSVYWYQQSLDQGLQFLIQYYNGEERAKGNILERFSAQQFPDLHSELNLSSLELGDSALYFCASSVGVVGTGGEKLFFGSGTQLSVL.

V gene TRBV7-2 combines with J gene TRBJ1-2; TRBD1 matches 10 bases. V trimming: 5 bases; J trimming: 3 bases; junction bases outside the gene matches: 6. The CDR3 sequence is 15 residues long. The V gene's germline CDR1 is SGHTA and CDR2 FQGNSA. The chain's CDR3 is CASSDRDRGYYGYTF. CDR3 sequence (DNA): TGTGCCAGCAGCGACCGGGACAGGGGATACTATGGCTACACCTTC. The full variable domain, completed using reference TRBV7-2 and TRBJ1-2, is GAGVSQSPSNKVTEKGKDVELRCDPISGHTALYWYRQSLGQGLEFLIYFQGNSAPDKSGLPSDRFSAERTGGSVSTLTIQRTQQEDSAVYLCASSDRDRGYYGYTFGSGTRLTVV.

As to this clone: Sequence at one end of the junction differs from germline and may be a read error. This sequence joins TRBV28 and TRBJ1-5; D unclear. The CDR3 sequence is 11 residues long. CDR1 and CDR2 (germline): MDHEN, SYDVKM. DNA for the CDR3: TGTGCCAGCGCTTCCTTGTCTAGCTTGGATTTT. This encodes CASASLSSLDF.

The chain joins TRBV4-3 to TRBJ1-2; tentatively, D is TRBD1 (6 bases). This CDR3 spans 15 amino acids. The V and J ends lost 2 bases and 4 bases respectively, with 14 bases between them. Looked up from germline, CDR1 is LGHNA and CDR2 is YSLEER. Here the CDR3 reads CASSQKGGRGYGYTF. The CDR3 coding sequence is TGCGCCAGCAGCCAAAAGGGGGGGCGGGGCTATGGCTACACCTTC.

V and J are TRBV9 and TRBJ1-1, with no clear D. Germline V gene lookup returns CDR1 SGDLS and CDR2 YYNGEE. The ends were cut back, 3 bases at V and 2 bases at J, with 5 bases in the middle. The CDR3 spans 12 residues. CDR3: CASSGANTEAFF. The CDR3 nucleotides are TGTGCCAGCAGCGGAGCAAACACTGAAGCTTTCTTT. Full variable domain (missing parts from reference TRBV9 and TRBJ1-1): DSGVTQTPKHLITATGQRVTLRCSPRSGDLSVYWYQQSLDQGLQFLIQYYNGEERAKGNILERFSAQQFPDLHSELNLSSLELGDSALYFCASSGANTEAFFGQGTRLTVV.

The genes are TRBV11-2 and TRBJ2-4; TRBD2 agrees at 15 bases. CDR1 and CDR2 from the germline V gene are SGHAT and FQNNGV. This CDR3 spans 16 amino acids. V lost 9 bases, J lost 2 bases, and 5 bases stayed unmatched. Here the CDR3 reads CASVGLAGGTKNIQYF. The CDR3 DNA reads TGTGCCAGTGTGGGACTAGCGGGAGGAACCAAAAACATTCAGTACTTC.

The chain links TRBV4-3 to TRBJ2-5; D might be TRBD1 (6 bases). The CDR3 length is 18 residues. V was pared by 0 bases and J by 2 bases, with 19 bases between. Germline V gene lookup returns CDR1 LGHNA and CDR2 YSLEER. The CDR3: CASSQDGRSWTAQETQYF. CDR3 in DNA: TGCGCCAGCAGCCAAGATGGTCGGTCCTGGACAGCGCAAGAGACCCAGTACTTC.

The chain uses TRBV20-1 and TRBJ2-7; 8 nucleotides agree with TRBD2. The CDR3 sequence is 15 residues long. J was trimmed by 1 base and V by 3 bases; bases with no gene match: 8. From germline, CDR1 is DFQATT and CDR2 SNEGSKA (reference sequence). In DNA, the CDR3 is TGCAGTGCTAGTGTGGCGGGAGGTCGGTCCTACGAGCAGTACTTC. This gives the protein CSASVAGGRSYEQYF.

V is TRBV28 and J is TRBJ2-1; 10 nucleotides align to TRBD1. This CDR3 region has 15 residues. J gave up 1 base and V 7 bases, and 4 bases lay outside the gene matches. Germline V gene lookup returns CDR1 MDHEN and CDR2 SYDVKM. The CDR3 region is CASNGQGDSYNEQFF. CDR3 bases: TGTGCCAGCAACGGACAGGGGGATTCCTACAATGAGCAGTTCTTC.

The CDR3 sequence: CASSLTSLAGIAGEQYF. Here the CDR3 DNA reads TGTGCCAGCAGCTTAACTTCCTTAGCGGGAATAGCGGGGGAGCAGTACTTC. The chain employs TRBV7-2 and TRBJ2-7; 8 bases align to TRBD2. The CDR3 has 17 residues. Germline CDR1 is SGHTA and CDR2 is FQGNSA. The junction had 16 bases not matched to a gene; V was cut back by 2 bases and J by 7 bases.